A single sample is the source of the 21 T cell receptor beta chains below, sequenced in a study of OX40 agonist ivuxolimab in advanced cancers. Data came from immunoSEQ multiplex PCR; TCRdb stores just in-frame clones and leaves some out. The sample has about 62,000 clones; 80% to 95% are singletons. This sample comprised CD4+ or CD8+ T cells sorted from blood, obtained in a trial of the OX40 agonist ivuxolimab. Receptors were obtained from an adult with an advanced solid tumor such as melanoma, head and neck, liver or kidney cancer.

The chain recombines TRBV15 with TRBJ1-1; 9 nucleotides agree with TRBD1. Germline loops: CDR1 LNHNV, CDR2 YYDKDF (reference sequence). The CDR3 consists of 15 residues. With 3 bases clipped from V and 2 bases from J, the junction kept 4 bases outside the gene matches. CDR3 nucleotides: TGTGCCACCAGCAGCCCGGGACAGGGTAACACTGAAGCTTTCTTT. Amino acid sequence: CATSSPGQGNTEAFF.

The rearrangement links TRBV28 to TRBJ1-1; D unresolved. Germline V gene sequence: CDR1 MDHEN, CDR2 SYDVKM. This CDR3 region has 9 residues. The V gene lost 5 bases and the J gene lost 10 bases, with 5 bases spanning the gap. CDR3 amino acids: CASSLPAFF. The CDR3 DNA sequence: TGTGCCAGCAGTCTCCCAGCTTTCTTT.

This clone showed up just once. The CDR3 nucleotides are TGCGCCAGCAGCTTAGGACAGGGCTACAATGAGCAGTTCTTC. This encodes CASSLGQGYNEQFF. The chain uses TRBV5-1 and TRBJ2-1; 8 bases agree with TRBD1. CDR3 size: 14 residues. CDR1 and CDR2 from the germline V gene are SGHRS and YFSETQ. V gave up 2 bases and J gave up 3 bases; unmatched junction bases: 1. Based on the CDR3 plus reference TRBV5-1 and TRBJ2-1, the full variable domain is KAGVTQTPRYLIKTRGQQVTLSCSPISGHRSVSWYQQTPGQGLQFLFEYFSETQRNKGNFPGRFSGRQFSNSRSEMNVSTLELGDSALYLCASSLGQGYNEQFFGPGTRLTVL.

The J gene is TRBJ2-1, the V gene TRBV2; D is possibly TRBD1 (5 bases). The germline gives CDR1 SNHLY, CDR2 FYNNEI. This CDR3 has 13 amino acids. Trimming cost V 4 bases and J 6 bases, with 10 bases left between them. CDR3 in amino acids: CASSAGQRNEQFF. For the CDR3, the DNA is TGTGCCAGCAGTGCCGGACAACGCAATGAGCAGTTCTTC.

The V and J genes are TRBV10-3 and TRBJ2-6; D is uncertain. The CDR3 extends over 13 amino acids. Germline CDR1 reads ENHRY; CDR2 reads SYGVKD. With 11 bases removed from V and 0 bases from J, the gap between germline ends came to 8 bases. The CDR3 DNA is TGTGCCTCCCAGTCCTCTGGGGCCAACGTCCTGACTTTC. Its translation is CASQSSGANVLTF.

The V gene is TRBV5-6, the J gene TRBJ2-7; D uncertain. The ends were cut back, 0 bases at V and 3 bases at J, with 13 bases in the middle. Germline-derived CDR1 and CDR2 are SGHDT and YYEEEE. The CDR3 consists of 15 residues. The CDR3 loop reads CASSLDQLVLYEQYF. The CDR3 nucleotides read TGTGCCAGCAGCTTGGATCAACTGGTACTCTACGAGCAGTACTTC.

The V gene is TRBV6-5, the J gene TRBJ1-1; TRBD1 might be the D (6 bases). V lost 0 bases to trimming and J lost 6 bases, with 8 bases between them. This CDR3 contains 13 residues. CDR1 MNHEY and CDR2 SVGAGI come from the germline V gene. The CDR3, as DNA: TGTGCCAGCAGTTACTCGCCAGGGGCTGAAGCTTTCTTT. Translated: CASSYSPGAEAFF.

The chain links TRBV27 to TRBJ1-5, with a possible D match to TRBD1 (5 bases). Trimming shortened V by 3 bases and J by 0 bases, and 6 bases separated the two germline ends. This CDR3 contains 14 residues. Germline-derived CDR1 and CDR2 are MNHEY and SMNVEV (reference sequence). CDR3 DNA: TGTGCCAGCAGTTTCGGGGGTAGCAATCAGCCCCAGCATTTT. This encodes CASSFGGSNQPQHF.

The V call is TRBV27, the J call TRBJ2-2, with D perhaps assigned TRBD1 or TRBD2 (5 bases each). Germline CDR1 MNHEY, CDR2 SMNVEV (reference sequence). V was shortened by 5 bases and J by 4 bases, with 11 bases between the two germline ends. This CDR3 region has 14 residues. In nucleotides, the CDR3 is TGTGCCAGCAGTGGGGGTCTCGGCACCGGGGAGCTGTTTTTT. It encodes CASSGGLGTGELFF.

DNA of the CDR3: TGTGCCAGCAGTTTAGGAGGGGGCGGCGAGACCCAGTACTTC. Its translation: CASSLGGGGETQYF. The gene calls are TRBV27 and TRBJ2-5, with D possibly TRBD1 on 7 matching bases. V was shortened by 2 bases and J by 5 bases, with 12 bases between the two germline ends. CDR3 length equals 14 residues. In germline, CDR1 is MNHEY, CDR2 SMNVEV (reference sequence).

The rearrangement uses TRBV23-1 and TRBJ1-1, with D uncertain. TRBV23-1 counts as an open reading frame of uncertain function. Deletions cut 0 bases from V and 4 bases from J, with 12 bases between. The CDR3 spans 15 residues. CDR3 residues: CASSQSRGRRTEAFF. The CDR3 nucleotides read TGCGCCAGCAGTCAATCTCGGGGTAGGCGCACTGAAGCTTTCTTT.

This rearrangement joins TRBV27 to TRBJ1-1; no definite D call. The germline V gene has CDR1 MNHEY and CDR2 SMNVEV (reference sequence). V lost 6 bases and J lost 4, with 12 bases in between. This CDR3 has 13 amino acids. CDR3 loop: CASSLGGFTEAFF. CDR3 DNA: TGTGCCAGCAGCCTGGGAGGGTTCACTGAAGCTTTCTTT.

Concerning this clone itself: Other DNA sequences in the sample encode the same CDR3. The chain links TRBV5-6 to TRBJ1-1; D uncertain. The CDR3 runs 16 residues. With 0 bases removed from V and 0 bases from J, the gap between germline ends came to 12 bases. Germline V lookup: CDR1 SGHDT, CDR2 YYEEEE. CDR3 region: CASSLGAGGMNTEAFF. CDR3 nucleotide sequence: TGTGCCAGCAGCTTGGGGGCAGGAGGGATGAACACTGAAGCTTTCTTT.

This chain connects TRBV10-1 to TRBJ1-2; D is ambiguous. The germline V gene has CDR1 WNHNN and CDR2 SYGVQD (reference sequence). V was shortened by 0 bases and J by 3 bases, with 5 bases between the two germline ends. The CDR3 has 13 residues. As DNA, the CDR3 is TGCGCCAGCAGTGAGTCTCGGTACTATGGCTACACCTTC. Translated, it gives CASSESRYYGYTF.

This chain links TRBV13 with TRBJ2-1, with 13 bases fitting TRBD2. Germline loops: CDR1 PRHDT, CDR2 FYEKMQ (reference sequence). The CDR3 is 16 residues long. Germline trimming cut 1 base from V and 9 bases from J; bases unmatched to any gene: 6. DNA of the CDR3: TGTGCCAGCAGCTTAGCAACTAGCGGGGGGGCGAGTGAGCAGTTCTTC. Protein product: CASSLATSGGASEQFF.

The chain employs TRBV2 and TRBJ1-1; tentatively, D is TRBD1 (5 bases). This CDR3 comprises 15 residues. Germline V gene sequence: CDR1 SNHLY, CDR2 FYNNEI. V lost 4 bases and J lost 3, with 15 bases in between. The chain's CDR3 is CASSAGTPGHTEAFF. CDR3 bases: TGTGCCAGCAGTGCCGGGACGCCCGGGCACACTGAAGCTTTCTTT.

The genes are TRBV9 and TRBJ2-2, with 8 bases fitting TRBD1. The CDR3 has 17 amino acids. CDR1 and CDR2 (germline): SGDLS, YYNGEE. Trimming took 3 bases from V and 0 from J; bases not matched to a gene: 7. CDR3 residues: CASSAPRQGPNTGELFF. The CDR3 DNA is TGTGCCAGCAGCGCTCCGCGACAGGGGCCGAACACCGGGGAGCTGTTTTTT.

This chain joins TRBV6-5 and TRBJ1-5; D ambiguous. V lost 2 bases and J 1 base, leaving 6 bases between the germline ends. The CDR3 covers 14 residues. In germline, CDR1 is MNHEY, CDR2 SVGAGI. CDR3 sequence reads: CASSYGESNQPQHF. For the CDR3, the DNA is TGTGCCAGCAGTTACGGTGAAAGCAATCAGCCCCAGCATTTT.

The chain uses TRBV5-6 and TRBJ1-1; 12 bases match TRBD1. Trimming took 3 bases from V and 5 from J; bases not matched to a gene: 8. CDR1 is SGHDT, CDR2 YYEEEE, per germline. CDR3 length: 16 residues. The CDR3 reads CASSSTGQGALTEAFF. CDR3 bases: TGTGCCAGCAGCTCAACGGGACAGGGGGCGCTTACTGAAGCTTTCTTT. Full variable domain (outside the CDR3, taken from reference TRBV5-6 and TRBJ1-1): DAGVTQSPTHLIKTRGQQVTLRCSPKSGHDTVSWYQQALGQGPQFIFQYYEEEERQRGNFPDRFSGHQFPNYSSELNVNALLLGDSALYLCASSSTGQGALTEAFFGQGTRLTVV.

This clone came up once. V gene TRBV2 combines with J gene TRBJ1-5; D remains ambiguous. CDR3 length: 12 amino acids. V gave up 5 bases and J gave up 6 bases, with 8 bases separating them. CDR1 and CDR2 from the germline V gene are SNHLY and FYNNEI. The DNA of the CDR3 is TGTGCCAGCAGTACAGTTAGTCAGCCCCAGCATTTT. This translates into CASSTVSQPQHF.

The chain uses TRBV5-1 and TRBJ1-5; TRBD1 is a possible D gene (6 bases). The V end lost 0 bases, the J end lost 6 bases, and 16 bases lay between the germline ends. This CDR3 is built from 16 residues. Germline lookup yields CDR1 SGHRS and CDR2 YFSETQ. CDR3 sequence (DNA): TGCGCCAGCAGCTTGGGAACAGGGCTGGTCGGTCAGCCCCAGCATTTT. This encodes CASSLGTGLVGQPQHF.